This T cell receptor (beta chain) was found in a study of shared clonotypes between healthy human individuals. In the CD4+ fraction, cells were divided into CD45RA+ naive and CD45RA-negative memory subsets. Trimming shortened V by 4 bases and J by 3 bases, and 14 bases separated the two germline ends. This CDR3 spans 14 amino acids. CDR1 is SGHRS and CDR2 is YFSETQ in the germline V gene. Profiling relied on immunoSEQ multiplex PCR, and the TCRdb table lists in-frame clones only, not all of them. The repertoire has around 1.1 million clones, 77% of them found once; the top ten carry about 0.94%. The sequenced sample was memory CD4+ T cells from PBMCs. Indicated subset: CD45RA-negative fraction. This TCR came from a man between 18 and 29 years old in good health. Some clones in this sample may be carry-over from other donors' samples. This chain links TRBV5-1 with TRBJ2-7; possibly TRBD1 or TRBD2 for D (6 bases each). CDR3 loop: CASSPGGTFYEQYF. Written as DNA, the CDR3 is TGCGCCAGCAGCCCGGGCGGGACATTCTACGAGCAGTACTTC.